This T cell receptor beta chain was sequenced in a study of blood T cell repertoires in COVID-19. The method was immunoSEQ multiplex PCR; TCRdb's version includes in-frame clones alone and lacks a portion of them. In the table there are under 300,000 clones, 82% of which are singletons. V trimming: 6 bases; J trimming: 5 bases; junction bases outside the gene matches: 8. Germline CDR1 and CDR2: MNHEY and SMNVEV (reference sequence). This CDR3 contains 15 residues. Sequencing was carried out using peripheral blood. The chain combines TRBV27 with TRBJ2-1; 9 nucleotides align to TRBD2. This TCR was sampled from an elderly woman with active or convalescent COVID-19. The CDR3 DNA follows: TGTGCCAGCAGACGCTCCGGGACTAGCCACAATGAGCAGTTCTTC. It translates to CASRRSGTSHNEQFF.